The 27 T cell receptor beta chains given below trace back to one sample, sequenced in a study of Ad26.COV2.S vaccination and SARS-CoV-2 variants. TCRdb's copy holds only in-frame clones and misses some; the assay was immunoSEQ multiplex PCR. The table includes roughly 410,000 clones, roughly four fifths detected once. This sample's treatment: about 20 received Ad26.COV2.S at low or high dose, single or two shots; 5 received placebo; per-sample allocation not given. Each sample was drawn 63 days after the first injection (of vaccine or placebo). Sample: peripheral blood, taken in a trial of Ad26.COV2.S vaccine versus placebo. Every receptor here comes from a person between 18 and 59 years old who received the Ad26.COV2.S COVID-19 vaccine or a placebo.

The chain has TRBV19 and TRBJ1-5; D is undetermined. CDR1 and CDR2 (germline): LNHDA, SQIVND (reference sequence). Trimming shortened V by 4 bases and J by 5 bases, and 9 bases separated the two germline ends. This CDR3 contains 13 residues. CDR3 DNA: TGTGCCAGTAGTACGAGGGTCGATCAGCCCCAGCATTTT. Translated: CASSTRVDQPQHF. Based on the CDR3 plus reference TRBV19 and TRBJ1-5, the full variable domain is DGGITQSPKYLFRKEGQNVTLSCEQNLNHDAMYWYRQDPGQGLRLIYYSQIVNDFQKGDIAEGYSVSREKKESFPLTVTSAQKNPTAFYLCASSTRVDQPQHFGDGTRLSIL.

This clone was seen only once. This chain uses TRBV7-9 with TRBJ2-1; 11 nucleotides match TRBD2. With V trimmed by 2 bases and J by 4 bases, 7 bases remained unmatched. The CDR3 is 17 amino acids. Germline V CDR1 and CDR2: SEHNR, FQNEAQ (reference sequence). The CDR3 DNA sequence: TGTGCCAGCAGCTTACCGACTAGCGGGGTGGGATACAATGAGCAGTTCTTC. This codes for CASSLPTSGVGYNEQFF.

The V and J genes are TRBV7-9 and TRBJ1-4, with D possibly TRBD1 on 5 matching bases. This CDR3 has 12 residues. Germline-derived CDR1 and CDR2 are SEHNR and FQNEAQ (reference sequence). V was shortened by 5 bases and J by 10 bases, with 11 bases between the two germline ends. The CDR3 is CASSLRGGKLFF. CDR3 sequence (DNA): TGTGCCAGCAGCCTCCGGGGCGGAAAACTGTTTTTT.

The chain combines TRBV5-1 with TRBJ2-2, with no clear D. The CDR3 sequence is 13 residues long. The germline CDR1 and CDR2 sequences are SGHRS and YFSETQ. The V end was cut by 0 bases, the J end by 6 bases, with 6 bases between. The CDR3 protein is CASSLADAGELFF. The CDR3, as DNA: TGCGCCAGCAGCTTGGCCGACGCCGGGGAGCTGTTTTTT.

V and J are TRBV11-2 and TRBJ1-1; 7 nucleotides align to TRBD1. In germline, CDR1 is SGHAT, CDR2 FQNNGV. CDR3 length: 15 residues. V lost 6 bases, J lost 0 bases, and 7 bases stayed unmatched. The CDR3 loop reads CASSLQGTMNTEAFF. CDR3 bases: TGTGCCAGCAGTCTACAGGGGACGATGAACACTGAAGCTTTCTTT.

The CDR3 bases are TGTGCCAGCAGCTTAGTAAGGACCTCCTACGAGCAGTACTTC. Protein product: CASSLVRTSYEQYF. The gene calls are TRBV7-2 and TRBJ2-7; no firm D call. Germline-derived CDR1 and CDR2 are SGHTA and FQGNSA. The CDR3 consists of 14 residues. Trimming removed 1 base at V and 0 bases at J, with 7 bases between.

V usage is TRBV27 and J usage is TRBJ2-1; a possible D gene is TRBD2 (6 bases). This CDR3 has 15 residues. Between the trimmed V and J ends, which lost 3 bases and 6 bases, there was a span of 15 bases. Germline CDR1 is MNHEY and CDR2 is SMNVEV (reference sequence). Here the CDR3 DNA reads TGTGCCAGCAGTTTCGTTGACGGGACTGTCAATGAGCAGTTCTTC. Translation gives CASSFVDGTVNEQFF.

CDR3 bases: TGTGCCAGCAGTACTAGCGGGGGCACAGATACGCAGTATTTT. It yields the protein CASSTSGGTDTQYF. This chain uses TRBV6-4 with TRBJ2-3, with 10 bases identical to TRBD2. Losses at the gene ends were 5 bases for V and 1 base for J; bases not matched to a gene: 0. Germline-derived CDR1 and CDR2 are MRHNA and SNTAGT. The CDR3 length is 14 residues.

This clone has a single count. The chain uses TRBV6-1 and TRBJ2-7; D uncertain. In germline, CDR1 is MNHNS, CDR2 SASEGT. CDR3 length: 15 amino acids. Trimming took 2 bases from V and 4 from J, leaving 15 bases between them. CDR3 nucleotide sequence: TGTGCCAGCAGTGAAACCCCCGAACAAGATTACGAGCAGTACTTC. Amino acids: CASSETPEQDYEQYF.

The chain's CDR3 is CASSTSVSNQPQHF. DNA for the CDR3: TGTGCCAGCTCAACTTCAGTGAGCAATCAGCCCCAGCATTTT. V is TRBV18 and J is TRBJ1-5; D gene unclear. The CDR3 has 14 amino acids. Per the germline V gene, CDR1 is KGHSH and CDR2 is LQKENI. Trimming cost V 5 bases and J 1 base, with 9 bases left between them.

The chain has TRBV7-2 and TRBJ2-1; 9 bases are a match to TRBD2. This CDR3 is built from 16 residues. Trimming cost V 5 bases and J 15 bases; bases outside gene matches: 20. Germline-derived CDR1 and CDR2 are SGHTA and FQGNSA. The CDR3 loop reads CASSPAPSGGTHRRFF. In DNA, the CDR3 is TGTGCCAGCAGCCCCGCCCCAAGCGGGGGGACCCATCGGAGGTTCTTC.

In its sample, this clone was seen a few times. The chain carries TRBV7-2 and TRBJ2-3; D not resolved. This CDR3 contains 14 residues. Germline V gene data show CDR1 as SGHTA and CDR2 as FQGNSA. V was pared by 0 bases and J by 2 bases, with 6 bases between. CDR3 residues: CASSLARHTDTQYF. The CDR3, as DNA: TGTGCCAGCAGCTTAGCTCGGCACACAGATACGCAGTATTTT.

This chain joins TRBV9 and TRBJ2-1; 12 positions agree with TRBD2. The V gene end was trimmed by 3 bases and the J gene end by 4 bases; junction bases not matched to a gene: 2. The CDR3 extends over 15 amino acids. Germline V gene sequence: CDR1 SGDLS, CDR2 YYNGEE. The CDR3 nucleotides are TGTGCCAGCAGCGAAGGGACTAGCGGGTACAATGAGCAGTTCTTC. Residues: CASSEGTSGYNEQFF. Variable domain in full (rest from reference TRBV9 and TRBJ2-1): DSGVTQTPKHLITATGQRVTLRCSPRSGDLSVYWYQQSLDQGLQFLIQYYNGEERAKGNILERFSAQQFPDLHSELNLSSLELGDSALYFCASSEGTSGYNEQFFGPGTRLTVL.

The J gene is TRBJ1-2, the V gene TRBV19, with a weak D call TRBD1 (6 bases). The V and J ends lost 7 bases and 1 base respectively, with 10 bases between them. Germline-derived CDR1 and CDR2 are LNHDA and SQIVND (reference sequence). This CDR3 is 13 amino acids long. The CDR3 nucleotides are TGTGCCAGTACCCGAGGGGGTAACTATGGCTACACCTTC. It specifies CASTRGGNYGYTF. The full variable domain, in which reference TRBV19 and TRBJ1-2 provide the parts outside the CDR3, is DGGITQSPKYLFRKEGQNVTLSCEQNLNHDAMYWYRQDPGQGLRLIYYSQIVNDFQKGDIAEGYSVSREKKESFPLTVTSAQKNPTAFYLCASTRGGNYGYTFGSGTRLTVV.

The chain recombines TRBV11-2 with TRBJ2-1; the match to TRBD2 covers 7 bases. The germline CDR1 and CDR2 sequences are SGHAT and FQNNGV. This CDR3 has 15 residues. Trimming removed 6 bases from V and 6 bases from J; junction bases left unmatched: 11. The CDR3 coding sequence is TGTGCCAGCAGGCCGGGGCTAGCGGCGCCCAATGAGCAGTTCTTC. It is translated as CASRPGLAAPNEQFF.

The chain is built from TRBV28 and TRBJ1-1, with unresolved D. Per germline, CDR1 MDHEN and CDR2 SYDVKM. CDR3 length: 11 residues. With 3 bases removed from V and 9 bases from J, the gap between germline ends came to 8 bases. CDR3 in DNA: TGTGCCAGCAGTTTCACCGTTAAAGCTTTCTTT. This codes for CASSFTVKAFF.

The V gene is TRBV5-4, the J gene TRBJ2-2; D gene ambiguous. V was pared by 2 bases and J by 4 bases, with 6 bases between. This CDR3 is built from 13 residues. The germline CDR1 and CDR2 sequences are SGHNT and YYREEE (reference sequence). The CDR3: CASSFDPTGELFF. In DNA form, the CDR3 reads TGTGCCAGCAGCTTTGACCCCACCGGGGAGCTGTTTTTT.

Only one count was recorded for this clone. The gene calls are TRBV13 and TRBJ2-7, with unresolved D. Germline CDR1 and CDR2: PRHDT and FYEKMQ (reference sequence). V shed 0 bases and J shed 6 bases, with 6 bases lying between them. The CDR3 is 12 amino acids. The CDR3 nucleotides read TGTGCCAGCAGCTTAGGCCTACTCGAGCAGTACTTC. This sequence encodes CASSLGLLEQYF. Full variable domain (missing parts from reference TRBV13 and TRBJ2-7): AAGVIQSPRHLIKEKRETATLKCYPIPRHDTVYWYQQGPGQDPQFLISFYEKMQSDKGSIPDRFSAQQFSDYHSELNMSSLELGDSALYFCASSLGLLEQYFGPGTRLTVT.

The CDR3 bases are TGCGCCAGCAGCCAAACAGGGAGGGATGAAAAACTGTTTTTT. Protein sequence: CASSQTGRDEKLFF. The V and J genes are TRBV4-1 and TRBJ1-4; possible D gene TRBD1, 6 bases. Trimming pared 2 bases from V and 6 bases from J, leaving 10 bases between. Germline assignment: CDR1 MGHRA and CDR2 YSYEKL. The CDR3 has 14 amino acids.

In its sample, this clone was seen once. The chain combines TRBV9 with TRBJ1-1; D gene unclear. V was cut by 3 bases and J by 0 bases, with 12 bases left in between. Per the germline V gene, CDR1 is SGDLS and CDR2 is YYNGEE. The CDR3 runs to 15 residues. CDR3 in amino acids: CASSGHSSLNTEAFF. DNA of the CDR3: TGTGCCAGCAGCGGACACTCGAGCCTGAACACTGAAGCTTTCTTT.

This sequence joins TRBV3-1 (or the pseudogene TRBV3-2) and TRBJ2-5; 9 nucleotides align to TRBD2. CDR3 length equals 17 residues. Trimming cost V 6 bases and J 6 bases; bases outside gene matches: 17. In germline, CDR1 is LGHDT, CDR2 YNNKEL (reference sequence). The CDR3 region is CASSLNIRAGGRKTQYF. DNA of the CDR3: TGTGCCAGCAGTTTAAACATCAGAGCGGGGGGCCGGAAGACCCAGTACTTC.

The CDR3 DNA sequence: TGTGCCAGCTCACGGGGGTCCAGGGGGGCGAACACTGAAGCTTTCTTT. It translates to CASSRGSRGANTEAFF. J is TRBJ1-1 and V is TRBV18; 7 bases align to TRBD1. This CDR3 is built from 16 residues. Germline V gene sequence: CDR1 KGHSH, CDR2 LQKENI. V was clipped by 4 bases and J by 1 base; unmatched bases: 9.

The CDR3 sequence: CASGGQGREETQYF. The CDR3 nucleotides are TGTGCCAGTGGGGGGCAAGGGAGGGAAGAGACCCAGTACTTC. The chain joins TRBV2 to TRBJ2-5; weak D call: TRBD2 (7 bases). Trimming took 9 bases from V and 3 from J, leaving 17 bases between them. The CDR3 length is 14 residues. Germline V lookup: CDR1 SNHLY, CDR2 FYNNEI.

This sequence joins TRBV19 and TRBJ1-5, with D possibly TRBD1 on 5 matching bases. Germline V lookup: CDR1 LNHDA, CDR2 SQIVND (reference sequence). The V end lost 7 bases, the J end lost 0 bases, and 13 bases lay between the germline ends. The CDR3 runs to 15 residues. The CDR3 spells CASNLAGRSNQPQHF. DNA for the CDR3: TGTGCCAGTAACCTTGCAGGGCGTAGCAATCAGCCCCAGCATTTT.

This chain uses TRBV7-6 with TRBJ2-1; 13 nucleotides line up with TRBD2. This CDR3 comprises 15 residues. Germline lookup yields CDR1 SGHVS and CDR2 FNYEAQ. The ends lost 5 bases at V and 9 bases at J; junction bases unmatched: 7. As DNA, the CDR3 is TGTGCCAGCAGCCGGACTAGCGGGAGTCTAGGTGAGCAGTTCTTC. Its protein product is CASSRTSGSLGEQFF.

The table lists this clone with a few counts. The rearrangement uses TRBV5-6 and TRBJ1-1; D not certain. Trimming took 1 base from V and 5 from J, leaving 6 bases between them. The length of the CDR3 is 12 residues. Germline CDR1 SGHDT, CDR2 YYEEEE. CDR3 sequence reads: CASSLSGTEAFF. CDR3 nucleotides: TGTGCCAGCAGCTTGTCCGGGACTGAAGCTTTCTTT.

The chain uses TRBV24-1 and TRBJ1-2, with D unresolved. Germline CDR1 and CDR2: KGHDR and SFDVKD. Trimming cost V 4 bases and J 4 bases, with 18 bases left between them. The CDR3 contains 16 residues. CDR3 DNA sequence: TGTGCCACCAGTGACCCCTCCAAGGGTATTAGCTATGGCTACACCTTC. Protein: CATSDPSKGISYGYTF.